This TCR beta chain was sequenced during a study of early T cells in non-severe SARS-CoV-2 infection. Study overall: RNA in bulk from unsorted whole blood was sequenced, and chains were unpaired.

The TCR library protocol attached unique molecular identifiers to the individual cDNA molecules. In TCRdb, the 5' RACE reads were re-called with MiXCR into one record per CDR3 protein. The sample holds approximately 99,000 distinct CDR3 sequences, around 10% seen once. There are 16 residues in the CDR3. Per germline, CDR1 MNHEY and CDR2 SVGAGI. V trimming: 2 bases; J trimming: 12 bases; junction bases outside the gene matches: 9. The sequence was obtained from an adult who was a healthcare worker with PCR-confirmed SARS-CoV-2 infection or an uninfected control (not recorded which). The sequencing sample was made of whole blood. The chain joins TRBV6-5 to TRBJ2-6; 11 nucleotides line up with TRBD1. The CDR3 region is CASSYPWDRGFSVLTF. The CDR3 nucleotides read TGTGCCAGCAGTTACCCTTGGGACAGGGGGTTTTCCGTCCTGACTTTC.